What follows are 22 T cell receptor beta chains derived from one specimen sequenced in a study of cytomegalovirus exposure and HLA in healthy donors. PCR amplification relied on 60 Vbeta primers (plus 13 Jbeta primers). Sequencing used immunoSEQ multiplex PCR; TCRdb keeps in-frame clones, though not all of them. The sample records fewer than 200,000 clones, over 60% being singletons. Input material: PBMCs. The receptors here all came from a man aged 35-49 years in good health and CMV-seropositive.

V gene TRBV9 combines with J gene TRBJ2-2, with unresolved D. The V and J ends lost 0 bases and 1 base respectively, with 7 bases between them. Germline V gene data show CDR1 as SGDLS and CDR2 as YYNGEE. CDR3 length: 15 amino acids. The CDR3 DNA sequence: TGTGCCAGCAGCGTAGCTCTAGAGAACACCGGGGAGCTGTTTTTT. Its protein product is CASSVALENTGELFF.

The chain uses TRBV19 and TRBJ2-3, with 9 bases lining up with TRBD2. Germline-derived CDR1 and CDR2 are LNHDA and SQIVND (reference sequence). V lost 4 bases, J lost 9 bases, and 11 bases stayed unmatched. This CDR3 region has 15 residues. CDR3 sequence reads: CASSNLAGSGGTQYF. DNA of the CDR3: TGTGCCAGTAGTAACCTAGCGGGATCCGGGGGGACGCAGTATTTT.

CDR3 sequence reads: CASTKAPAGGADTQYF. The DNA of the CDR3 is TGCGCCAGCACAAAGGCCCCTGCGGGAGGGGCAGATACGCAGTATTTT. The genes are TRBV5-1 and TRBJ2-3, with 9 bases aligning to TRBD2. The CDR3 consists of 16 residues. J gave up 4 bases and V 6 bases, and 12 bases lay outside the gene matches. Germline V CDR1 and CDR2: SGHRS, YFSETQ.

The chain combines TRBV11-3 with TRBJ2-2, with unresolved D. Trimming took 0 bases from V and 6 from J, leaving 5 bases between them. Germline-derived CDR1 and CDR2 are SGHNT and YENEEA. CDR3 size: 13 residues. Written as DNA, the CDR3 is TGTGCCAGCAGCTTAGAAATAGCCGGGGAGCTGTTTTTT. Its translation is CASSLEIAGELFF.

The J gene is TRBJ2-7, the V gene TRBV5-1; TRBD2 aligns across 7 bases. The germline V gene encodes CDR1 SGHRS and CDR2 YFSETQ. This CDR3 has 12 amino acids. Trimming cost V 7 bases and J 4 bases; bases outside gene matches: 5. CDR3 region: CASRGDAYEQYF. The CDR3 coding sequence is TGCGCCAGCCGGGGGGATGCATACGAGCAGTACTTC. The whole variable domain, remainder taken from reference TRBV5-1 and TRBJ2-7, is KAGVTQTPRYLIKTRGQQVTLSCSPISGHRSVSWYQQTPGQGLQFLFEYFSETQRNKGNFPGRFSGRQFSNSRSEMNVSTLELGDSALYLCASRGDAYEQYFGPGTRLTVT.

CDR3 loop: CASSQDLSGVSYEQYF. The CDR3 DNA sequence: TGCGCCAGCAGCCAAGATCTGAGCGGGGTCTCCTACGAGCAGTACTTC. V is TRBV4-1 and J is TRBJ2-7; 7 bases are a match to TRBD2. V was clipped by 0 bases and J by 0 bases; unmatched bases: 5. Germline V lookup: CDR1 MGHRA, CDR2 YSYEKL. The CDR3 extends over 16 amino acids.

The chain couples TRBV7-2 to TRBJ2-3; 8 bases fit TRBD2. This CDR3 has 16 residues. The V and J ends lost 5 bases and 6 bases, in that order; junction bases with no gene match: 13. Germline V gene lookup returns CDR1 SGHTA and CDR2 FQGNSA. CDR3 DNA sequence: TGTGCCAGCAGCCCCTGGGGTAGCGGGGCTGGTGATACGCAGTATTTT. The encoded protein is CASSPWGSGAGDTQYF. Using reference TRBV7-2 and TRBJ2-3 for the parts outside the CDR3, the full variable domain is GAGVSQSPSNKVTEKGKDVELRCDPISGHTALYWYRQSLGQGLEFLIYFQGNSAPDKSGLPSDRFSAERTGGSVSTLTIQRTQQEDSAVYLCASSPWGSGAGDTQYFGPGTRLTVL.

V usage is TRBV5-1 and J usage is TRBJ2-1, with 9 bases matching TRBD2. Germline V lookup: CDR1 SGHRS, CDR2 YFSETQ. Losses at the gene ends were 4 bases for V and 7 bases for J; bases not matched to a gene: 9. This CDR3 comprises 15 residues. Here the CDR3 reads CASSTAGTSWNEQFF. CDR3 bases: TGCGCCAGCAGCACCGCCGGGACTAGCTGGAATGAGCAGTTCTTC.

The CDR3 sequence: CASSVQDTEAFF. CDR3 DNA sequence: TGTGCCAGCAGTGTCCAGGACACTGAAGCTTTCTTT. The rearrangement uses TRBV28 and TRBJ1-1; no reliable D call. From germline, CDR1 is MDHEN and CDR2 SYDVKM. V was shortened by 5 bases and J by 3 bases, with 7 bases between the two germline ends. The CDR3 covers 12 residues.

The DNA of the CDR3 is TGTGCCAGCAGTGAATATAATAGCGGCGAGCAGTTCTTC. Its protein is CASSEYNSGEQFF. The V gene is TRBV25-1, the J gene TRBJ2-1; D might be TRBD2 (6 bases). V lost 0 bases, J lost 10 bases, and 10 bases lay in between. The CDR3 sequence is 13 residues long. CDR1 is MGHDK and CDR2 is SYGVNS in the germline V gene.

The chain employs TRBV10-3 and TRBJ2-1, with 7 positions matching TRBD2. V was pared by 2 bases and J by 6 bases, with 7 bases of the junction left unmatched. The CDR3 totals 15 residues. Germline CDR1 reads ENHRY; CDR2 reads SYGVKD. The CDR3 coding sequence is TGTGCCATCAGTGAGGGGGCTAGCGGCCTCAATGAGCAGTTCTTC. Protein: CAISEGASGLNEQFF.

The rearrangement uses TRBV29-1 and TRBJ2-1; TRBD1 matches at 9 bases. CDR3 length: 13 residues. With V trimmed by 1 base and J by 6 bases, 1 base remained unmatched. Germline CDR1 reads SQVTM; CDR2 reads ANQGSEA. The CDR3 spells CSVEGTGVNEQFF. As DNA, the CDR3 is TGCAGCGTTGAAGGGACAGGGGTCAATGAGCAGTTCTTC.

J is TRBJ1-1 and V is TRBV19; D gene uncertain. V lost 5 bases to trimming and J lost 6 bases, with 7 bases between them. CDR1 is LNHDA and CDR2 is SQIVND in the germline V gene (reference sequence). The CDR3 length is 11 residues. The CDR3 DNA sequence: TGTGCCAGTAGTTCCGTCGCTGAAGCTTTCTTT. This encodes CASSSVAEAFF.

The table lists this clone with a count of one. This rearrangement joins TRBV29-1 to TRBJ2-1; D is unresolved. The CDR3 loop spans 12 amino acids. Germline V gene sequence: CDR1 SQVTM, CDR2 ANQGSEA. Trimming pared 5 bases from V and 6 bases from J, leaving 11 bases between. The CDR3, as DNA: TGCAGCGTTTCCTTTGGGCCCAATGAGCAGTTCTTC. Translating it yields CSVSFGPNEQFF.

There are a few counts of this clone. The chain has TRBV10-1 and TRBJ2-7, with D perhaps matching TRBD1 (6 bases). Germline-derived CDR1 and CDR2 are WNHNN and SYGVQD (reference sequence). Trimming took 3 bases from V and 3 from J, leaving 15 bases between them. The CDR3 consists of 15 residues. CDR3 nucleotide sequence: TGCGCCAGCAGTGAAGGTGGGGGCGCAGGCTACGAGCAGTACTTC. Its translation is CASSEGGGAGYEQYF.

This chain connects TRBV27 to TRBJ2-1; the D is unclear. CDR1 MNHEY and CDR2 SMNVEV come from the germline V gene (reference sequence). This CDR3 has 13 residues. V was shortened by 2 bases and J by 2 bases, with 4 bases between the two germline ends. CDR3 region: CASSLAAYNEQFF. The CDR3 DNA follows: TGTGCCAGCAGTTTAGCGGCCTACAATGAGCAGTTCTTC.

The CDR3 sequence: CASSLESYRDSPYEQYF. In DNA, the CDR3 is TGTGCCAGCAGCTTGGAATCCTACCGGGACAGTCCCTACGAGCAGTACTTC. J is TRBJ2-7 and V is TRBV5-8; 7 positions match TRBD1. Germline CDR1 reads SGHTS; CDR2 reads YDEGEE. Germline trimming cut 0 bases from V and 2 bases from J; bases unmatched to any gene: 11. This CDR3 comprises 17 residues.

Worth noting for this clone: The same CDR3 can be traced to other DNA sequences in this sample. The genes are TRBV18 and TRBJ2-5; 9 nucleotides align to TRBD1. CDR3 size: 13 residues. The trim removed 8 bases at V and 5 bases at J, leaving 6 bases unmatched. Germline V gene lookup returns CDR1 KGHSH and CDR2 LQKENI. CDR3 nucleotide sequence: TGTGCCAGCACGGGACAGGGCCCGGAGACCCAGTACTTC. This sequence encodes CASTGQGPETQYF.

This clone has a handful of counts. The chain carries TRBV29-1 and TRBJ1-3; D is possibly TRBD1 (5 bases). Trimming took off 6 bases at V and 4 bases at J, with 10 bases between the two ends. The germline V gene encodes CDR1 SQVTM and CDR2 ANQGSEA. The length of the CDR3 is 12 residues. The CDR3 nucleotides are TGCAGCGTCGCAAACAGGGGAAACACCATATATTTT. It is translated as CSVANRGNTIYF.

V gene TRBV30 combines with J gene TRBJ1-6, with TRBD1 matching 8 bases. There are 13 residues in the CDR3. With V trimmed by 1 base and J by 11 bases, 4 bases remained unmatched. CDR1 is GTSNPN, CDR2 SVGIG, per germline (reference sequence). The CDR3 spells CAWSGSTGAPLHF. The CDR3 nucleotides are TGTGCCTGGAGTGGCTCGACAGGGGCACCCCTCCACTTT. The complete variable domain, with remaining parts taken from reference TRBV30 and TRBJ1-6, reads SQTIHQWPATLVQPVGSPLSLECTVEGTSNPNLYWYRQAAGRGLQLLFYSVGIGQISSEVPQNLSASRPQDRQFILSSKKLLLSDSGFYLCAWSGSTGAPLHFGNGTRLTVT.

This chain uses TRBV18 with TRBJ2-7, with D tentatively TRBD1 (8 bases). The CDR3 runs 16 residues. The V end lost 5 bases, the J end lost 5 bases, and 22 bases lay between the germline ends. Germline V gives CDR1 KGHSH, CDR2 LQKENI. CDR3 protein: CASSAQTGGGGNEQYF. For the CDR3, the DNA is TGTGCCAGCTCAGCCCAAACAGGGGGGGGAGGCAACGAGCAGTACTTC.

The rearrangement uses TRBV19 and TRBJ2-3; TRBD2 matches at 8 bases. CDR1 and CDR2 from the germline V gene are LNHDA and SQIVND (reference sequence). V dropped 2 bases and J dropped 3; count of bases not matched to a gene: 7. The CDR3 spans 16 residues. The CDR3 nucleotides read TGTGCCAGTAGTATATCCAGCGGGAGTAAAACAGATACGCAGTATTTT. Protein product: CASSISSGSKTDTQYF.